A selection of T cell receptor beta chains follows, all from one sample in a study of OX40 agonist ivuxolimab in advanced cancers. The assay was immunoSEQ multiplex PCR, and TCRdb's table has in-frame clones only and misses some. The table records 60,000 to 85,000 clones, about three quarters of them present only once. Sequenced material: CD4+ or CD8+ T cells sorted from blood, taken in a trial of the OX40 agonist ivuxolimab. The receptors derive from an adult with an advanced solid tumor such as melanoma, head and neck, liver or kidney cancer. Each CDR3 is given with its conserved first and last residue. Each record gives: clone size, V gene, D gene, J gene, CDR3 DNA, CDR3 protein. D genes are given only for firm matches. Clone size is shown for a subset of rows, as once, few, many or a class of expanded clone.

abundance: .
v_gene: TRBV2
d_gene: .
j_gene: TRBJ2-7
CDR3nt: TGTGCCAGCAGGGCAAACTACGAGCAGTACTTC
CDR3aa: CASRANYEQYF

abundance: .
v_gene: TRBV4-2
d_gene: .
j_gene: TRBJ2-2
CDR3nt: TGTGCCAGCAGCCCAGGAGAGACGGGGGGCGCCGGGGAGCTGTTTTTT
CDR3aa: CASSPGETGGAGELFF

abundance: .
v_gene: TRBV9
d_gene: .
j_gene: TRBJ1-1
CDR3nt: TGTGCCAGCACCGAGATAGTAGGGCCGAACACTGAAGCTTTCTTT
CDR3aa: CASTEIVGPNTEAFF

abundance: .
v_gene: TRBV5-1
d_gene: TRBD1
j_gene: TRBJ2-7
CDR3nt: TGCGCCAGCAGCTTGACAGGGGGCGACTACGAGCAGTACTTC
CDR3aa: CASSLTGGDYEQYF

abundance: .
v_gene: TRBV9
d_gene: .
j_gene: TRBJ2-7
CDR3nt: TGTGCCAGCAGTCCCTCGGGGTTCACCTACGAGCAGTACTTC
CDR3aa: CASSPSGFTYEQYF

abundance: few
v_gene: TRBV18
d_gene: TRBD1
j_gene: TRBJ1-2
CDR3nt: TGTGCCAGCTCACTCAGTTCCGGGACAGGGAGGATTTCGGGTGGCTACACCTTC
CDR3aa: CASSLSSGTGRISGGYTF

abundance: .
v_gene: TRBV5-1
d_gene: .
j_gene: TRBJ2-3
CDR3nt: TGCGCCAGCAGCTTGGGGGGGACAGATACGCAGTATTTT
CDR3aa: CASSLGGTDTQYF

abundance: .
v_gene: TRBV4-1
d_gene: .
j_gene: TRBJ2-3
CDR3nt: TGCGCCAGCAGCCAAGATTCGTCAGGGCTTACACACACAGATACGCAGTATTTT
CDR3aa: CASSQDSSGLTHTDTQYF

abundance: .
v_gene: TRBV5-1
d_gene: TRBD2
j_gene: TRBJ2-7
CDR3nt: TGCGCCAGCAGCTTGGTAAGCGGGGGTTCTGGCTCCTACGAGCAGTACTTC
CDR3aa: CASSLVSGGSGSYEQYF

abundance: .
v_gene: TRBV19
d_gene: TRBD1
j_gene: TRBJ1-2
CDR3nt: TGTGCCAGTAGTCCTGACAGGGCCAGCTATGGCTACACCTTC
CDR3aa: CASSPDRASYGYTF

abundance: .
v_gene: TRBV10-3
d_gene: TRBD1
j_gene: TRBJ1-1
CDR3nt: TGTGCCATCAGTGCCGGCGGGACAGGGGTTGTTGAAGCTTTCTTT
CDR3aa: CAISAGGTGVVEAFF

abundance: .
v_gene: TRBV30
d_gene: .
j_gene: TRBJ2-5
CDR3nt: TGTGCCTGGAGTGTACTTGTCCAGGGGGAGACCCAGTACTTC
CDR3aa: CAWSVLVQGETQYF

abundance: .
v_gene: TRBV6-6
d_gene: TRBD1
j_gene: TRBJ2-7
CDR3nt: TGTGCCAGCAGGGGTGAGGGGGCCGGGTCCTACGAGCAGTACTTC
CDR3aa: CASRGEGAGSYEQYF

abundance: .
v_gene: TRBV19
d_gene: .
j_gene: TRBJ1-5
CDR3nt: TGTGCCAGTAGGGGGGCAGCAGGACCCCAGCATTTT
CDR3aa: CASRGAAGPQHF

abundance: .
v_gene: TRBV7-9
d_gene: TRBD1
j_gene: TRBJ2-1
CDR3nt: TGTGCCAGCAGCTTAGTAACAGGGGGATACGATGAGCAGTTCTTC
CDR3aa: CASSLVTGGYDEQFF

abundance: .
v_gene: TRBV19
d_gene: TRBD1
j_gene: TRBJ1-1
CDR3nt: TGTGCCAGTAGACCCCGCAGGGGGCGAACAATGAACACTGAAGCTTTCTTT
CDR3aa: CASRPRRGRTMNTEAFF

abundance: few
v_gene: TRBV5-1
d_gene: TRBD1
j_gene: TRBJ2-3
CDR3nt: TGCGCCAGCAGCTCACAGGGGGCGCGGACAGATACGCAGTATTTT
CDR3aa: CASSSQGARTDTQYF

abundance: few
v_gene: TRBV9
d_gene: .
j_gene: TRBJ2-2
CDR3nt: TGTGCCAGCAGCGTAGGCTGGGGCACCGGGGAGCTGTTTTTT
CDR3aa: CASSVGWGTGELFF

abundance: .
v_gene: TRBV29-1
d_gene: TRBD1
j_gene: TRBJ1-4
CDR3nt: TGCAGCGGCCGGGACAGGGATGAAAAACTGTTTTTT
CDR3aa: CSGRDRDEKLFF

abundance: .
v_gene: TRBV27
d_gene: TRBD1
j_gene: TRBJ2-7
CDR3nt: TGTGCCAGCAGTATACAGGGGACAGGCGAGCAGTACTTC
CDR3aa: CASSIQGTGEQYF

abundance: .
v_gene: TRBV27
d_gene: TRBD2
j_gene: TRBJ2-5
CDR3nt: TGTGCCAGCAGTTCCCGAGCGGGAGGGTTCGGGGGGACCCAGTACTTC
CDR3aa: CASSSRAGGFGGTQYF

abundance: .
v_gene: TRBV12-5
d_gene: TRBD2
j_gene: TRBJ2-7
CDR3nt: TGTGCTACTAGGACTAGCGGCGTCCTCTACGAGCAGTACTTC
CDR3aa: CATRTSGVLYEQYF

abundance: .
v_gene: TRBV28
d_gene: .
j_gene: TRBJ2-7
CDR3nt: TGTGCCAGCAGCTCACAGGGACCCTACGAGCAGTACTTC
CDR3aa: CASSSQGPYEQYF